This TCR beta chain was recovered during a study of cytomegalovirus exposure and HLA in healthy donors. Primers included in the PCR were 60 Vbeta and 13 Jbeta primers. Repertoires were generated with immunoSEQ multiplex PCR, while TCRdb's copy carries only in-frame clones and drops some. The sample has about 140,000 clones, around 80% seen once. As regards this clone: The antigen is undetermined.

Notes on the study in general: A later analysis revealed that TCR association rates differed between HLA loci, peaking at DRB1 and bottoming out at HLA-C.

The clonotype was recovered from a man aged 35-49 years in good health and CMV-seronegative. The sample taken for sequencing was PBMCs.

The CDR3, as DNA: TGTGCCAGTAGTATTAGGGACAACTCGTTCATGAACACTGAAGCTTTCTTT. Translating gives CASSIRDNSFMNTEAFF. The chain recombines TRBV19 with TRBJ1-1; the D gene is possibly TRBD1 (6 bases). CDR1 and CDR2 from the germline V gene are LNHDA and SQIVND (reference sequence). This CDR3 region has 17 residues. Trimming took 3 bases from V and 0 from J, leaving 17 bases between them. Full variable domain (missing parts from reference TRBV19 and TRBJ1-1): DGGITQSPKYLFRKEGQNVTLSCEQNLNHDAMYWYRQDPGQGLRLIYYSQIVNDFQKGDIAEGYSVSREKKESFPLTVTSAQKNPTAFYLCASSIRDNSFMNTEAFFGQGTRLTVV.